The rows below give T cell receptor beta chains drawn from one sample of a study of OX40 agonist ivuxolimab in advanced cancers. Generated by immunoSEQ multiplex PCR, the TCRdb table keeps only in-frame clones and is missing some. The sample holds 30,000 to 45,000 clones; roughly 91% are singletons and the top ten take about 13%. The material was CD4+ or CD8+ T cells sorted from blood, obtained in a trial of the OX40 agonist ivuxolimab. The receptors here all came from an adult with an advanced solid tumor such as melanoma, head and neck, liver or kidney cancer. Both conserved end residues are part of each CDR3. The order of the fields is J gene, clone size, V gene, D gene, CDR3 protein, CDR3 DNA. The D gene is left open where the match is weak. Clone size is not always given. Where it is, it says once, few, many or a class for expanded clones.

j_call: TRBJ1-2
clone_size: .
v_call: TRBV27
d_call: .
cdr3_aa: CASSLFGANYGYTF
cdr3_nt: TGTGCCAGCAGTTTGTTTGGGGCTAACTATGGCTACACCTTC

j_call: TRBJ2-7
clone_size: .
v_call: TRBV27
d_call: .
cdr3_aa: CASGRGRVYEQYF
cdr3_nt: TGTGCCAGCGGTCGGGGGCGTGTCTACGAGCAGTACTTC

j_call: TRBJ2-5
clone_size: few
v_call: TRBV13
d_call: TRBD1
cdr3_aa: CASSNSGQGEETQYF
cdr3_nt: TGTGCCAGCAGCAACTCGGGACAGGGGGAGGAGACCCAGTACTTC

j_call: TRBJ1-3
clone_size: .
v_call: TRBV28
d_call: TRBD1
cdr3_aa: CASSPWDRGRTSGNTIYF
cdr3_nt: TGTGCCAGCAGCCCCTGGGACAGGGGAAGGACTAGCGGAAACACCATATATTTT

j_call: TRBJ2-7
clone_size: .
v_call: TRBV14
d_call: .
cdr3_aa: CASSLQGDPYEQYF
cdr3_nt: TGTGCCAGCAGCCTCCAAGGGGACCCCTACGAGCAGTACTTC

j_call: TRBJ2-7
clone_size: medium-sized
v_call: TRBV9
d_call: TRBD1
cdr3_aa: CASSPGQEYYEQYF
cdr3_nt: TGTGCCAGCAGCCCGGGACAGGAATACTACGAGCAGTACTTC

j_call: TRBJ2-1
clone_size: few
v_call: TRBV9
d_call: TRBD1
cdr3_aa: CASSGQGISYEQFF
cdr3_nt: TGTGCCAGCAGCGGACAGGGTATCAGCTATGAGCAGTTCTTC

j_call: TRBJ2-7
clone_size: .
v_call: TRBV27
d_call: TRBD2
cdr3_aa: CASSIWTSPYEQYF
cdr3_nt: TGTGCCAGCAGCATCTGGACTAGCCCCTACGAGCAGTACTTC

j_call: TRBJ2-2
clone_size: .
v_call: TRBV27
d_call: .
cdr3_aa: CASSFGVQTGELFF
cdr3_nt: TGTGCCAGCAGTTTCGGGGTTCAGACCGGGGAGCTGTTTTTT

j_call: TRBJ1-5
clone_size: .
v_call: TRBV28
d_call: .
cdr3_aa: CANSWGNQPQHF
cdr3_nt: TGTGCCAACTCCTGGGGCAATCAGCCCCAGCATTTT

j_call: TRBJ1-2
clone_size: .
v_call: TRBV5-8
d_call: .
cdr3_aa: CASSLAAGMAGSKANYGYTF
cdr3_nt: TGTGCCAGCAGCTTGGCCGCGGGGATGGCAGGATCAAAAGCTAACTATGGCTACACCTTC

j_call: TRBJ1-4
clone_size: .
v_call: TRBV6-5
d_call: .
cdr3_aa: CASSLGVSATNEKLFF
cdr3_nt: TGTGCCAGCAGTTTAGGGGTCTCGGCAACTAATGAAAAACTGTTTTTT

j_call: TRBJ1-2
clone_size: once
v_call: TRBV4-1
d_call: TRBD1
cdr3_aa: CASSQDWGRGEGYTF
cdr3_nt: TGCGCCAGCAGCCAAGATTGGGGCAGGGGGGAGGGCTACACCTTC

j_call: TRBJ1-1
clone_size: .
v_call: TRBV7-2
d_call: TRBD1
cdr3_aa: CASSVDRGNTEAFF
cdr3_nt: TGTGCCAGCAGCGTCGACAGGGGAAACACTGAAGCTTTCTTT

j_call: TRBJ2-5
clone_size: .
v_call: TRBV7-6
d_call: .
cdr3_aa: CASGRSRGPQETQYF
cdr3_nt: TGTGCCAGCGGCCGGTCGAGGGGACCTCAAGAGACCCAGTACTTC

j_call: TRBJ1-3
clone_size: .
v_call: TRBV27
d_call: .
cdr3_aa: CASSSGNTIYF
cdr3_nt: TGTGCCAGCAGTTCAGGAAACACCATATATTTT

j_call: TRBJ2-2
clone_size: medium-sized
v_call: TRBV15
d_call: TRBD2
cdr3_aa: CATGRLAGLTGELFF
cdr3_nt: TGTGCCACCGGTCGACTAGCGGGACTCACCGGGGAGCTGTTTTTT

j_call: TRBJ1-5
clone_size: few
v_call: TRBV27
d_call: .
cdr3_aa: CASSRSIRTASNQPQHF
cdr3_nt: TGTGCCAGCAGTCGCAGTATCAGGACGGCCAGCAATCAGCCCCAGCATTTT

j_call: TRBJ2-6
clone_size: .
v_call: TRBV5-6
d_call: .
cdr3_aa: CASTGDRGANVLTF
cdr3_nt: TGTGCCAGCACCGGAGATAGAGGGGCCAACGTCCTGACTTTC

j_call: TRBJ2-7
clone_size: .
v_call: TRBV5-4
d_call: TRBD2
cdr3_aa: CASSRGLAGEEEQYF
cdr3_nt: TGTGCCAGCAGCCGGGGACTAGCGGGAGAAGAGGAGCAGTACTTC

j_call: TRBJ1-5
clone_size: .
v_call: TRBV19
d_call: .
cdr3_aa: CATLLGPGSNQPQHF
cdr3_nt: TGTGCCACCTTGCTAGGGCCGGGTAGCAATCAGCCCCAGCATTTT

j_call: TRBJ2-7
clone_size: .
v_call: TRBV2
d_call: TRBD2
cdr3_aa: CASSDSGRAYEQYF
cdr3_nt: TGTGCCAGCAGTGACAGCGGGAGGGCCTACGAGCAGTACTTC

j_call: TRBJ1-5
clone_size: .
v_call: TRBV6-5
d_call: .
cdr3_aa: CASSDVTSNQPQHF
cdr3_nt: TGTGCCAGCAGCGACGTGACAAGCAATCAGCCCCAGCATTTT

j_call: TRBJ2-3
clone_size: .
v_call: TRBV2
d_call: TRBD2
cdr3_aa: CASTDGAGVFADTQYF
cdr3_nt: TGTGCCAGCACCGACGGAGCGGGAGTCTTTGCAGATACGCAGTATTTT